A single sample gave rise to the 17 T cell receptor beta chains below, sequenced in a study of monozygotic twins with inflammatory bowel disease. TCRdb re-called the 5' RACE reads and gives one entry per CDR3 protein, without DNA. The table lists fewer than 150,000 distinct CDR3 sequences. The specimen was blood. All receptors derive from a human donor with ulcerative colitis or Crohn's disease, or a healthy co-twin of an affected twin (not recorded which).

The V call is TRBV4-2, the J call TRBJ2-7; TCRdb selects TRBD1, and the lack of DNA leaves this call unchecked. Per germline, CDR1 LGHNA and CDR2 YNFKEQ. The CDR3 loop spans 18 amino acids. The CDR3 sequence is CASSQISGDRFDSYEQYF.

The chain employs TRBV29-1 and TRBJ1-4; with no DNA, the TCRdb D assignment of TRBD1 cannot be verified. Germline CDR1 is SQVTM and CDR2 is ANQGSEA. The CDR3 runs to 12 residues. The CDR3 protein is CSIQGHNEKLFF.

This chain connects TRBV15 to TRBJ2-3; the D call of TRBD2 rests on TCRdb alone, since no DNA is present to check it. The CDR3 is 18 amino acids. The V gene's germline CDR1 is LNHNV and CDR2 YYDKDF (reference sequence). Here the CDR3 reads CATSRIQASGGRKDTQYF. Full variable domain (remainder filled in from reference TRBV15 and TRBJ2-3): DAMVIQNPRYQVTQFGKPVTLSCSQTLNHNVMYWYQQKSSQAPKLLFHYYDKDFNNEADTPDNFQSRRPNTSFCFLDIRSPGLGDTAMYLCATSRIQASGGRKDTQYFGPGTRLTVL.

The chain has TRBV11-2 and TRBJ2-4. CDR1 is SGHAT and CDR2 is FQNNGV in the germline V gene. This CDR3 is built from 14 residues. CDR3 loop: CASSLDIDIYIQYF.

The V call is TRBV5-6, the J call TRBJ2-3. The germline V gene has CDR1 SGHDT and CDR2 YYEEEE. The CDR3 extends over 13 amino acids. CDR3 sequence reads: CASSFSAADTQYF.

V is TRBV6-6 and J is TRBJ2-4; the D call from TCRdb, TRBD1, cannot be confirmed without DNA. The CDR3 extends over 14 amino acids. CDR1 MNHNY and CDR2 SVGAGI come from the germline V gene (reference sequence). CDR3 in amino acids: CASSYSTRVDIQYF.

The chain is built from TRBV5-1 and TRBJ2-7; the TCRdb call, TRBD2, lacks DNA for checking. From germline, CDR1 is SGHRS and CDR2 YFSETQ. The CDR3 covers 15 residues. The CDR3 loop is CASSLDPAGAYEQYF.

The rearrangement uses TRBV14 and TRBJ2-1; TCRdb indicates TRBD2, and absent DNA this call remains unverified. The CDR3 runs to 13 residues. Germline CDR1 and CDR2: SGHDN and FVKESK. The chain's CDR3 is CASSLVTTSEQFF.

The chain recombines TRBV29-1 with TRBJ2-7; TCRdb's D call of TRBD1 is untestable without DNA. This CDR3 is built from 12 residues. Germline V gene lookup returns CDR1 SQVTM and CDR2 ANQGSEA. CDR3 in amino acids: CSARQGIYEQYF.

This rearrangement joins TRBV7-6 to TRBJ1-1; TCRdb indicates TRBD1, and absent DNA this call remains unverified. The CDR3 has 14 amino acids. Germline-derived CDR1 and CDR2 are SGHVS and FNYEAQ. The CDR3 protein is CASSSVSRVNEAFF.

V is TRBV7-9 and J is TRBJ2-1; TCRdb gives TRBD1 as the D gene, but with no DNA this cannot be confirmed. The CDR3 length is 14 residues. Germline V gene sequence: CDR1 SEHNR, CDR2 FQNEAQ (reference sequence). The CDR3 loop is CASSEIQGRNEQFF.

This chain joins TRBV29-1 and TRBJ2-5; TCRdb picks TRBD1, but there is no DNA to check that call. Germline V CDR1 and CDR2: SQVTM, ANQGSEA. The CDR3 length is 14 residues. CDR3 in amino acids: CSDSPGQLRETQYF.

This chain connects TRBV6-5 to TRBJ2-5; TCRdb's assignment of TRBD2 cannot be checked, as there is no DNA. This CDR3 is built from 16 residues. Germline values: CDR1 MNHEY, CDR2 SVGAGI. Here the CDR3 reads CASSPYREGEQETQYF.

The genes are TRBV4-2 and TRBJ2-5. CDR1 is LGHNA, CDR2 YNFKEQ, per germline. The CDR3 is 15 amino acids. CDR3 sequence reads: CASSQETQAWETQYF.

The V and J genes are TRBV6-1 and TRBJ2-2. Germline-derived CDR1 and CDR2 are MNHNS and SASEGT. The CDR3 has 15 amino acids. This CDR3 reads CASIRQAAAPGELFF.

The rearrangement joins TRBV20-1 to TRBJ1-1. Germline CDR1 is DFQATT and CDR2 is SNEGSKA (reference sequence). The CDR3 consists of 13 residues. CDR3 region: CSAREQFNTEAFF.

This chain joins TRBV5-1 and TRBJ1-1; TCRdb names TRBD1, which stays unverified in the absence of DNA. The CDR3 runs 14 residues. The germline V gene encodes CDR1 SGHRS and CDR2 YFSETQ. The CDR3 is CASSPDRGNTEAFF.